A selection of T cell receptor beta chains follows, all from one sample in a study of blood T cell repertoires in COVID-19. Here immunoSEQ multiplex PCR was the method, and the copy in TCRdb shows in-frame clones only, minus some. The sample comprises about 200,000 clones, about 84% of which are singletons, and about 7.8% rests with the top ten. Source material: peripheral blood. The receptors were gathered from a woman of 80 years or more with COVID-19, enrolled during active disease. Both conserved end residues are part of each CDR3.

V gene	J gene	CDR3 protein
TRBV3-1/TRBV3-2	TRBJ1-4	CASSNPGKNEKLFF
TRBV28	TRBJ2-1	CASSLSLPVPGSSYNEQFF
TRBV7-9	TRBJ1-2	CASSPPQSYGYTF
TRBV29-1	TRBJ2-7	CSARGSYEQYF
TRBV5-1	TRBJ2-1	CASSLGPPGLREQFF
TRBV7-9	TRBJ2-1	CASSPRGGLNNEQFF
TRBV18	TRBJ1-3	CASSLSDGGSGNTIYF
TRBV29-1	TRBJ2-3	CSVETGLATDTQYF
TRBV19	TRBJ1-1	CASSMAGARTEAFF
TRBV5-5	TRBJ2-7	CASSLNPAGGSYEQYF
TRBV15	TRBJ1-1	CATSRQGLRDTEAFF
TRBV29-1	TRBJ2-1	CSMQRFRAYNEQFF
TRBV5-5	TRBJ1-1	CASLPTGDTEAFF
TRBV3-1/TRBV3-2	TRBJ2-7	CASSPFLRTGVNPSPYEQYF
TRBV3-1/TRBV3-2	TRBJ1-1	CASSQKGQGGRAFF
TRBV27	TRBJ1-2	CASRPGTGTYGYTF
TRBV7-3	TRBJ2-3	CASSYGFGGQGADTQYF
TRBV19	TRBJ1-5	CASSRQGNSNQPQHF
TRBV5-1	TRBJ2-7	CASSLELGLAGGYEQYF
TRBV4-1	TRBJ2-5	CASRGTWGGGETQYF
TRBV18	TRBJ1-3	CASSGTASPSGNTIYF
TRBV9	TRBJ2-3	CASSVGVAGAKDTQYF
TRBV5-1	TRBJ2-5	CASSFGLAGGLEETQYF
TRBV2	TRBJ2-5	CASSQDRTLTGTQYF
TRBV24-1	TRBJ2-1	CATSDAGQGVREQFF
TRBV4-1	TRBJ2-5	CASSQEATSGRETQYF
TRBV18	TRBJ1-5	CASSPGDWQPQHF
TRBV10-1	TRBJ2-1	CASSGRGQAYNEQFF
TRBV11-2	TRBJ2-1	CASTSAGTNLGQFF
TRBV10-3	TRBJ2-7	CAIFSGIGTDYEQYF
TRBV5-1	TRBJ2-1	CASSLVADSYNEQFF
TRBV12-5	TRBJ2-3	CASGLSTQGGEWTQYF
TRBV6-5	TRBJ1-5	CASGRDSLNQPQHF
TRBV2	TRBJ1-2	CASSVDRGLFSGGYTF
TRBV9	TRBJ2-7	CASSPQAPGYYEQYF
TRBV2	TRBJ1-5	CASVEDREPLLPQHF
TRBV6-5	TRBJ1-1	CASMGHTEAFF
TRBV19	TRBJ2-2	CASLGRANTGELFF
TRBV6-1	TRBJ1-2	CASSEALLSRSFNYGYTF
TRBV2	TRBJ2-7	CASNGHHVAGPYSYEQYF
TRBV5-1	TRBJ2-4	CASSFSGDKNIQYF
TRBV6-1	TRBJ1-1	CASSEIGLGEAFF
TRBV19	TRBJ2-7	CASSIGGGVSYEQYF